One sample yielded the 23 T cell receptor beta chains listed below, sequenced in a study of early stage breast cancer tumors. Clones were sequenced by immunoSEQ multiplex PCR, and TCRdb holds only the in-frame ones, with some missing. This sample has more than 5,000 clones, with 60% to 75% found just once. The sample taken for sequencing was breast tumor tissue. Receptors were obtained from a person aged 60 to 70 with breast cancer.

The CDR3: CASSLLAGVQETQYF. The CDR3 nucleotides read TGTGCCAGCTCTCTGCTAGCGGGGGTCCAAGAGACCCAGTACTTC. The V call is TRBV18, the J call TRBJ2-5; 10 positions agree with TRBD2. With 6 bases clipped from V and 1 base from J, the junction kept 5 bases outside the gene matches. CDR3 length equals 15 residues. Germline V gene data show CDR1 as KGHSH and CDR2 as LQKENI.

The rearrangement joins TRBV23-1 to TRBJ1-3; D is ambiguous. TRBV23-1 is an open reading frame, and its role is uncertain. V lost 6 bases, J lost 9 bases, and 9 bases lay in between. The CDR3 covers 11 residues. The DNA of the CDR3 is TGCGCCAGCAGAGAGGGCGGCACCATATATTTT. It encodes CASREGGTIYF.

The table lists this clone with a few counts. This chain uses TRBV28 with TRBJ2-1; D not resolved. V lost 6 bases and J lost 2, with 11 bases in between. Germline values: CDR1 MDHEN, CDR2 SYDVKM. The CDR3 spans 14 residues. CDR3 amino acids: CASSGPPPYNEQFF. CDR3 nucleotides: TGTGCCAGCAGCGGGCCCCCGCCCTACAATGAGCAGTTCTTC. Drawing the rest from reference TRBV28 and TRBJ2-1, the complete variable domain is DVKVTQSSRYLVKRTGEKVFLECVQDMDHENMFWYRQDPGLGLRLIYFSYDVKMKEKGDIPEGYSVSREKKERFSLILESASTNQTSMYLCASSGPPPYNEQFFGPGTRLTVL.

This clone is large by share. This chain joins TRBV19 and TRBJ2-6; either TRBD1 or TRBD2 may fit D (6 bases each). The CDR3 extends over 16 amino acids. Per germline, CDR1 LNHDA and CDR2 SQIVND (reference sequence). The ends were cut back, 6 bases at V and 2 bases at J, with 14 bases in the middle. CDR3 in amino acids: CASSLTGAAGANVLTF. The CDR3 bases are TGTGCCAGTAGCCTCACGGGGGCGGCTGGGGCCAACGTCCTGACTTTC.

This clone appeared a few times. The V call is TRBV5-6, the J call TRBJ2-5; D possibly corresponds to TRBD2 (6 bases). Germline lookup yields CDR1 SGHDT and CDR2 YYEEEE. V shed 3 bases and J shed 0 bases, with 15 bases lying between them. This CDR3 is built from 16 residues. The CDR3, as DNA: TGTGCCAGCAGCTCCTGGGTAGCGGTGTACCAAGAGACCCAGTACTTC. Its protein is CASSSWVAVYQETQYF.

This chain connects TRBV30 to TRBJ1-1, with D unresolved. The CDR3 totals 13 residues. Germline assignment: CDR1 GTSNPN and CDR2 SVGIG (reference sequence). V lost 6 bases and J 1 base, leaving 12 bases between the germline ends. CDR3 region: CACHGPTNTEAFF. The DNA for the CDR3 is TGTGCCTGCCATGGACCGACGAACACTGAAGCTTTCTTT. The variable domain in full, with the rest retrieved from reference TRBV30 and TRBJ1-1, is SQTIHQWPATLVQPVGSPLSLECTVEGTSNPNLYWYRQAAGRGLQLLFYSVGIGQISSEVPQNLSASRPQDRQFILSSKKLLLSDSGFYLCACHGPTNTEAFFGQGTRLTVV.

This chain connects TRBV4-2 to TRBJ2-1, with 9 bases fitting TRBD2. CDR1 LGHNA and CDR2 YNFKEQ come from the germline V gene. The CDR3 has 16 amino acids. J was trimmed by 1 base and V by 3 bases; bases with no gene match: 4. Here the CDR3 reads CASSQGTSGSYNEQFF. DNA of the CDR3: TGTGCCAGCAGCCAGGGTACTAGCGGGTCCTACAATGAGCAGTTCTTC.

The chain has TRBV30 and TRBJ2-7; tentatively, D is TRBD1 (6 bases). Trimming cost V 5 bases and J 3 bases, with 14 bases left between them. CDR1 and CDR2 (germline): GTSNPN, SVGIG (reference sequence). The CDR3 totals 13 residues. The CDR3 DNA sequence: TGTGCCTGGGAGGCAGGGGAGCGCTACGAGCAGTACTTC. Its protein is CAWEAGERYEQYF.

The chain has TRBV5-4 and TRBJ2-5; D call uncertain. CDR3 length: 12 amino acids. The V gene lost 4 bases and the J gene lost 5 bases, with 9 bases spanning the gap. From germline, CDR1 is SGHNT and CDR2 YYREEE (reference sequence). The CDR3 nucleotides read TGTGCCAGCAGCCTGGCCCGGGAGACCCAGTACTTC. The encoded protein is CASSLARETQYF.

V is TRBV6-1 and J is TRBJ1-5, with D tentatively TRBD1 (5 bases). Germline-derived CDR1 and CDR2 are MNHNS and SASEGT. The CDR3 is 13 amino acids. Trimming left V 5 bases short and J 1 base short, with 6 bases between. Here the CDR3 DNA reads TGTGCCAGCAGTTGGGGGAGCAATCAGCCCCAGCATTTT. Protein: CASSWGSNQPQHF.

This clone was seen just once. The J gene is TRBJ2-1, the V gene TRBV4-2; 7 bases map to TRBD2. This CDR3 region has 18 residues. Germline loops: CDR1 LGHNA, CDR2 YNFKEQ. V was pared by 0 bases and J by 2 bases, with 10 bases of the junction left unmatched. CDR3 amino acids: CASSQDDPGTTPYNEQFF. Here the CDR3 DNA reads TGTGCCAGCAGCCAAGACGACCCCGGGACTACCCCCTACAATGAGCAGTTCTTC.

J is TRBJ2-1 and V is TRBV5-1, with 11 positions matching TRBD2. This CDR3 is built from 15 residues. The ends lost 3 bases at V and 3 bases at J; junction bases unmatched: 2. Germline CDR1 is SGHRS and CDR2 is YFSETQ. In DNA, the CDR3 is TGCGCCAGCAGCTCGACTAGCGGGAACTACAATGAGCAGTTCTTC. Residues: CASSSTSGNYNEQFF.

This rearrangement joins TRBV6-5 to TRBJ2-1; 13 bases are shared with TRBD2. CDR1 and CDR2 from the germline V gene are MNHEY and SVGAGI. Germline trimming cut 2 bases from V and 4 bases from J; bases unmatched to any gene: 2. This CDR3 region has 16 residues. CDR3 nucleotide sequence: TGTGCCAGCAGTTACCGGACTAGCGGGGGTTACAATGAGCAGTTCTTC. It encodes CASSYRTSGGYNEQFF.

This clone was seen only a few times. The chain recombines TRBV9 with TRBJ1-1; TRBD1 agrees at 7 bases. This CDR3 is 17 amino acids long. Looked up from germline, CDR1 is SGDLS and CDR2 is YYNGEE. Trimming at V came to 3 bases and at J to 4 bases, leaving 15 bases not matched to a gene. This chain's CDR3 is CASSGPLGGRGGTEAFF. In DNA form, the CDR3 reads TGTGCCAGCAGCGGACCCTTAGGGGGCAGGGGTGGCACTGAAGCTTTCTTT.

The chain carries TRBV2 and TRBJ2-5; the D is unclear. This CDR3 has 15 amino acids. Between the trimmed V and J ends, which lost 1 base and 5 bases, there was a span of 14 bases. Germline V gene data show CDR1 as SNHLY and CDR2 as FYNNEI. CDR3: CASSEGSLFGETQYF. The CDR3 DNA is TGTGCCAGCAGTGAAGGTTCACTGTTCGGGGAGACCCAGTACTTC. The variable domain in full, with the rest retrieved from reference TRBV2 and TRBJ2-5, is EPEVTQTPSHQVTQMGQEVILRCVPISNHLYFYWYRQILGQKVEFLVSFYNNEISEKSEIFDDQFSVERPDGSNFTLKIRSTKLEDSAMYFCASSEGSLFGETQYFGPGTRLLVL.

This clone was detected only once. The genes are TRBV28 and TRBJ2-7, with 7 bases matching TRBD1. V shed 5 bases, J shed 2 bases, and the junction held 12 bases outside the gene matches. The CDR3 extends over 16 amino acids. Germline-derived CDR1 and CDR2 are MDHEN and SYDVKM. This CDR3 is CASSPPRQGATYEQYF. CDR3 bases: TGTGCCAGCAGTCCCCCCCGACAGGGCGCAACCTACGAGCAGTACTTC.

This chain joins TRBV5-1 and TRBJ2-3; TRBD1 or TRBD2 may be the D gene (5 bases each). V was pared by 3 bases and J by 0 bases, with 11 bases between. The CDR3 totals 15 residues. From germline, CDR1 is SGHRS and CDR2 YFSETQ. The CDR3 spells CASSSVGRSTDTQYF. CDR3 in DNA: TGCGCCAGCAGCTCCGTGGGACGCAGCACAGATACGCAGTATTTT.

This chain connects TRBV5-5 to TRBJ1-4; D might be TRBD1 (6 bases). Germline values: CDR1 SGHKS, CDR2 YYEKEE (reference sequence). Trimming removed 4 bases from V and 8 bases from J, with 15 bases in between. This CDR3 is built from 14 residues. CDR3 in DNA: TGTGCCAGCAGCCCATCTACAGGGCGGGAAAAACTGTTTTTT. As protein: CASSPSTGREKLFF.

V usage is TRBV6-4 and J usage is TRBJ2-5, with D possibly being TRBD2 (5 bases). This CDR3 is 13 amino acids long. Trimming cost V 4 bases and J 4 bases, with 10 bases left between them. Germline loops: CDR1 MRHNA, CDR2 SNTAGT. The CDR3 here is CASSVQEGETQYF. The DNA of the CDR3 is TGTGCCAGCAGTGTTCAAGAGGGAGAGACCCAGTACTTC.

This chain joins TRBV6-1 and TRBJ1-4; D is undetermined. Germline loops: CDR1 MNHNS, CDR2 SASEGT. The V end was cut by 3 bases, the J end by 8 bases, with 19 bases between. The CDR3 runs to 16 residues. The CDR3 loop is CASSDSTTALYEKLFF. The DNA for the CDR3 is TGTGCCAGCAGTGATAGTACAACGGCGTTATACGAAAAACTGTTTTTT.

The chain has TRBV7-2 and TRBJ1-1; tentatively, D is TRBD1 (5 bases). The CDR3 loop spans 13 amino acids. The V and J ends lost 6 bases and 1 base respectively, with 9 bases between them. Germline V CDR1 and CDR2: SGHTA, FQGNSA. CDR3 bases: TGTGCCAGCAGGAGACAGAGGAACACTGAAGCTTTCTTT. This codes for CASRRQRNTEAFF.

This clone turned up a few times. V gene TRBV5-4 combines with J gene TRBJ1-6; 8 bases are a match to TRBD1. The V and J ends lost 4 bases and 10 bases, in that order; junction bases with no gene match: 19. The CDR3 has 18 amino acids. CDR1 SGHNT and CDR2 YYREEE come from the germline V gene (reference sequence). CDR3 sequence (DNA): TGTGCCAGCAGCCTAGGCCCGGGACAGGCAGGCGGACGGTCACCCCTCCACTTT. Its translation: CASSLGPGQAGGRSPLHF.

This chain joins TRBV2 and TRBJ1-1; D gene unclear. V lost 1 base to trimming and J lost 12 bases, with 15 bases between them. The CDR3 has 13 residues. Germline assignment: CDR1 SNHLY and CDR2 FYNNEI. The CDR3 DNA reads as TGTGCCAGCAGTGAAGAATCGGGTGGAACTACTTTCTTT. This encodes CASSEESGGTTFF.